These 22 T cell receptor beta chains were sequenced from one sample in a study of human T cells and chemical hapten exposure. TCRdb independently ran MiXCR on the RACE reads; one entry per CDR3 protein. The top ten clones hold roughly 2% of a sample with fewer than 95,000 distinct CDR3 sequences, approximately 10% of them seen once. Stated time point: patch test 2, 6 weeks after DPC sensitization. The treatment here: therapeutic diphenylcyclopropenone sensitization with weekly scalp DPC. Sequences were derived from whole blood, sampled in connection with sensitization to the hapten diphenylcyclopropenone (DPC). Receptors were obtained from a man aged 35 to 55 with alopecia areata. Some clones in this sample may be carry-over from other donors' samples.

This clonotype was detected a few times. CDR3 region: CASSEEGTWGEQFF. The CDR3 region has the DNA TGTGCCAGCAGTGAAGAGGGGACCTGGGGAGAGCAGTTCTTC. V gene TRBV2 combines with J gene TRBJ2-1; D is perhaps TRBD1 or TRBD2 (5 bases each). Germline V gene lookup returns CDR1 SNHLY and CDR2 FYNNEI. The V and J ends lost 1 base and 10 bases respectively, with 14 bases between them. The CDR3 totals 14 residues. Together with reference TRBV2 and TRBJ2-1, the CDR3 gives the full variable domain: EPEVTQTPSHQVTQMGQEVILRCVPISNHLYFYWYRQILGQKVEFLVSFYNNEISEKSEIFDDQFSVERPDGSNFTLKIRSTKLEDSAMYFCASSEEGTWGEQFFGPGTRLTVL.

This clonotype was counted at least ten times. The chain employs TRBV6-1 and TRBJ1-1; no reliable D call. The length of the CDR3 is 14 residues. Trimming shortened V by 5 bases and J by 10 bases, and 20 bases separated the two germline ends. The germline gives CDR1 MNHNS, CDR2 SASEGT. CDR3 nucleotides: TGTGCCAGCAGTCTCCGACGGGGAGAACAAGGAGCTTTCTTT. Translated, it gives CASSLRRGEQGAFF.

The table lists this clonotype with many counts. The V call is TRBV20-1, the J call TRBJ1-1; 8 positions match TRBD1. The CDR3 covers 16 residues. Germline CDR1 DFQATT, CDR2 SNEGSKA (reference sequence). J lost 2 bases, V lost 1 base, and 9 bases had no gene match. CDR3 nucleotide sequence: TGCAGTGCTAGAGGGCAGGGGGCCTCTATCAACACTGAAGCTTTCTTT. Translated: CSARGQGASINTEAFF.

This chain joins TRBV6-2 or TRBV6-3 and TRBJ1-1; TRBD1 is a possible D gene (5 bases). The germline V and J ends were trimmed by 2 bases and 4 bases, with 14 bases remaining between them. This CDR3 is 15 amino acids long. Germline V gives CDR1 MNHEY, CDR2 SVGEGT. The CDR3 loop is CASSYRGTWSTEAFF. CDR3 bases: TGTGCCAGCAGTTACAGGGGAACCTGGAGCACTGAAGCTTTCTTT.

This clonotype was counted many times. The rearrangement joins TRBV4-2 to TRBJ2-3, with 10 bases fitting TRBD2. Losses at the gene ends were 3 bases for V and 5 bases for J; bases not matched to a gene: 2. The CDR3 spans 14 residues. Germline lookup yields CDR1 LGHNA and CDR2 YNFKEQ. The CDR3 sequence: CASSHGTSVDTQYF. CDR3 in DNA: TGTGCCAGCAGCCATGGGACTAGCGTAGATACGCAGTATTTT.

The rearrangement links TRBV24-1 to TRBJ2-7; 10 bases fit TRBD2. This CDR3 is 14 amino acids long. The V gene end was trimmed by 6 bases and the J gene end by 0 bases; junction bases not matched to a gene: 1. Germline loops: CDR1 KGHDR, CDR2 SFDVKD. The CDR3 coding sequence is TGTGCCACCAGTACTAGCGGGGCCTCCTACGAGCAGTACTTC. This gives the protein CATSTSGASYEQYF.

This chain connects TRBV9 to TRBJ2-5, with D perhaps matching TRBD1 or TRBD2 (5 bases each). Trimming removed 3 bases at V and 7 bases at J, with 16 bases between. CDR1 and CDR2 from the germline V gene are SGDLS and YYNGEE. CDR3 size: 14 residues. CDR3 residues: CASSGDDELGTQYF. The CDR3, as DNA: TGTGCCAGCAGCGGGGACGACGAATTGGGGACCCAGTACTTC.

V gene TRBV6-1 combines with J gene TRBJ2-1, with D perhaps matching TRBD1 or TRBD2 (5 bases each). The length of the CDR3 is 14 residues. V was cut by 2 bases and J by 13 bases, with 18 bases left in between. Germline V lookup: CDR1 MNHNS, CDR2 SASEGT. As DNA, the CDR3 is TGTGCCAGCAGTGAATTTGGGGGTAATAGAGATCAGTTCTTC. Translation: CASSEFGGNRDQFF.

This clonotype was counted at least ten times. V gene TRBV20-1 combines with J gene TRBJ1-2; TRBD1 agrees at 8 bases. The CDR3 length is 14 residues. V trimming: 1 base; J trimming: 8 bases; junction bases outside the gene matches: 9. CDR1 and CDR2 (germline): DFQATT, SNEGSKA (reference sequence). The CDR3 DNA reads as TGCAGTGCTAGAGTCGGGGCAGGGGGCGGAGGCTACACCTTC. Translated: CSARVGAGGGGYTF.

This clonotype has only a few counts. This chain joins TRBV29-1 and TRBJ2-3; 11 nucleotides align to TRBD2. This CDR3 contains 13 residues. V lost 5 bases to trimming and J lost 5 bases; unmatched junction nucleotides: 3. In germline, CDR1 is SQVTM, CDR2 ANQGSEA. The CDR3 nucleotides are TGCAGCGTTAGTCTAGCGGGAGGAGATACGCAGTATTTT. Translation: CSVSLAGGDTQYF.

The chain has TRBV14 and TRBJ2-1; D call uncertain. This CDR3 is 16 amino acids long. Germline CDR1 reads SGHDN; CDR2 reads FVKESK. The germline V and J ends were trimmed by 0 bases and 0 bases, with 9 bases remaining between them. The CDR3 reads CASSQDRASSYNEQFF. CDR3 in DNA: TGTGCCAGCAGCCAAGATAGGGCGAGCTCCTACAATGAGCAGTTCTTC.

The chain has TRBV2 and TRBJ1-1; TRBD1 agrees at 9 bases. Germline V gives CDR1 SNHLY, CDR2 FYNNEI. V trimming: 7 bases; J trimming: 1 base; junction bases outside the gene matches: 7. The CDR3 totals 15 residues. This CDR3 reads CASTSRTGENTEAFF. The CDR3 DNA reads TGTGCCAGCACCTCCAGGACAGGGGAGAACACTGAAGCTTTCTTT.

This clonotype was recorded at least ten times. V gene TRBV27 combines with J gene TRBJ1-2, with 8 positions matching TRBD1. The CDR3 is 14 amino acids. V shed 1 base, J shed 4 bases, and the junction held 2 bases outside the gene matches. The germline V gene has CDR1 MNHEY and CDR2 SMNVEV (reference sequence). The CDR3 DNA is TGTGCCAGCAGTTTATATGGGACAGGCTATGGCTACACCTTC. Amino acids: CASSLYGTGYGYTF.

The CDR3 reads CSARGPLGGSATDTQYF. CDR3 bases: TGCAGTGCTAGAGGCCCCCTTGGCGGGAGCGCCACAGATACGCAGTATTTT. This chain joins TRBV20-1 and TRBJ2-3, with TRBD2 matching 7 bases. There are 17 residues in the CDR3. The V gene's germline CDR1 is DFQATT and CDR2 SNEGSKA (reference sequence). J gave up 2 bases and V 1 base, and 12 bases lay outside the gene matches.

This clonotype showed up just a few times. One end of the junction varies from germline; a read error may be responsible. The chain employs TRBV2 and TRBJ2-4; TRBD1 aligns across 11 bases. Germline V gene data show CDR1 as SNHLY and CDR2 as FYNNEI. This CDR3 contains 13 residues. CDR3 protein: CASSGTGGTFQYF. Written as DNA, the CDR3 is TGTGCCAGCAGCGGGACAGGGGGGACGTTTCAATACTTC.

The chain joins TRBV4-3 to TRBJ2-7; TRBD2 matches at 13 bases. Germline values: CDR1 LGHNA, CDR2 YSLEER. This CDR3 is built from 16 residues. The trim removed 0 bases at V and 7 bases at J, leaving 6 bases unmatched. The CDR3 bases are TGCGCCAGCAGCCAAGATCCGACTAGCGGGAGGTGGGAGCAGTACTTC. This sequence encodes CASSQDPTSGRWEQYF.

In its sample, this clonotype was seen a few times. V and J are TRBV6-5 and TRBJ1-2; D unresolved. This CDR3 spans 12 amino acids. Between the trimmed V and J ends, which lost 4 bases and 5 bases, there was a span of 8 bases. Germline loops: CDR1 MNHEY, CDR2 SVGAGI. This CDR3 is CASSSTAYGYTF. The CDR3 bases are TGTGCCAGCAGTTCTACGGCTTATGGCTACACCTTC.

This rearrangement joins TRBV7-8 to TRBJ2-1; D is uncertain. Germline V gives CDR1 SGHVS, CDR2 FQNEAQ. The CDR3 runs to 13 residues. Trimming took off 0 bases at V and 5 bases at J, with 5 bases between the two ends. The DNA of the CDR3 is TGTGCCAGCAGCTTAGCACTAAACAATGAGCAGTTCTTC. Translation gives CASSLALNNEQFF. Filled out from reference TRBV7-8 and TRBJ2-1, the complete variable domain reads GAGVSQSPRYKVAKRGQDVALRCDPISGHVSLFWYQQALGQGPEFLTYFQNEAQLDKSGLPSDRFFAERPEGSVSTLKIQRTQQEDSAVYLCASSLALNNEQFFGPGTRLTVL.

This clonotype was found many times. The V gene is TRBV10-3, the J gene TRBJ2-7; perhaps TRBD2 as D (5 bases). The CDR3 extends over 12 amino acids. Germline V gives CDR1 ENHRY, CDR2 SYGVKD. Trimming stripped 2 bases from V and 3 bases from J, with 5 bases between. Here the CDR3 reads CAISEEGYEQYV. CDR3 in DNA: TGTGCCATCAGTGAGGAGGGCTACGAGCAGTACGTC.

This clonotype showed up many times. V gene TRBV28 combines with J gene TRBJ2-7; TRBD2 matches 8 bases. Germline V CDR1 and CDR2: MDHEN, SYDVKM. CDR3 length: 13 residues. V dropped 8 bases and J dropped 0; count of bases not matched to a gene: 3. The DNA for the CDR3 is TGTGCCAGCCGCGGGGGGAGCTCCTACGAGCAGTACTTC. Its translation: CASRGGSSYEQYF.

Ten or more counts support this clonotype. The V and J genes are TRBV28 and TRBJ2-7; TRBD2 aligns across 9 bases. Looked up from germline, CDR1 is MDHEN and CDR2 is SYDVKM. CDR3 length: 16 residues. V was clipped by 6 bases and J by 3 bases; unmatched bases: 12. The CDR3 coding sequence is TGTGCCAGCAGCCCTCCAATTGCGGGAGGGCTCTACGAGCAGTACTTC. As protein: CASSPPIAGGLYEQYF. Full variable domain (missing parts from reference TRBV28 and TRBJ2-7): DVKVTQSSRYLVKRTGEKVFLECVQDMDHENMFWYRQDPGLGLRLIYFSYDVKMKEKGDIPEGYSVSREKKERFSLILESASTNQTSMYLCASSPPIAGGLYEQYFGPGTRLTVT.

This clonotype was recorded many times. This chain joins TRBV24-1 and TRBJ1-2; unclear D gene. With 4 bases removed from V and 5 bases from J, the gap between germline ends came to 13 bases. The germline CDR1 and CDR2 sequences are KGHDR and SFDVKD. CDR3 size: 14 residues. As DNA, the CDR3 is TGTGCCACCAGTGACCCGGCCAGTCAGTATGGCTACACCTTC. Protein product: CATSDPASQYGYTF.